The next 27 T cell receptor beta chains were all read from a single sample in a study of blood T cells in healthy people across ages. For the second PCR, which ran for about 7 to 11 cycles, a sample-barcoded 5' primer and a J-beta primer mix were used. TCRdb re-called the 5' RACE reads through MiXCR, storing one row per CDR3 protein. The table records roughly 650,000 distinct CDR3 sequences, 32% of them present only once. The sample consisted of blood. The source of these receptors is a woman of 80 years or more in good health.

At least ten counts were recorded for this clonotype. The V gene is TRBV7-2, the J gene TRBJ1-6, with TRBD1 matching 7 bases. The V and J ends lost 1 base and 7 bases, in that order; junction bases with no gene match: 4. Germline V lookup: CDR1 SGHTA, CDR2 FQGNSA. The CDR3 consists of 15 residues. Here the CDR3 DNA reads TGTGCCAGCAGCTTAGTCGCAGGGGGAAATTCACCCCTCCACTTT. Amino acid sequence: CASSLVAGGNSPLHF.

This clonotype has a count of ten or more. The chain couples TRBV12-5 to TRBJ2-4, with D perhaps TRBD1 (5 bases). Trimming stripped 3 bases from V and 4 bases from J, with 10 bases between. This CDR3 contains 14 residues. The germline gives CDR1 LGHNT, CDR2 FRNRAP. The CDR3 protein is CASGLVPGKNIQYF. The CDR3 nucleotides are TGTGCTAGTGGTTTAGTCCCAGGGAAAAACATTCAGTACTTC.

The V call is TRBV28, the J call TRBJ2-1; possibly TRBD2 for D (5 bases). The CDR3 is made up of 17 amino acids. Germline V gives CDR1 MDHEN, CDR2 SYDVKM. Trimming removed 5 bases from V and 4 bases from J, with 21 bases in between. CDR3 bases: TGTGCCAGCAGTCTGAGCGAGGGCTATACCCCTTACAATGAGCAGTTCTTC. Protein product: CASSLSEGYTPYNEQFF.

The chain combines TRBV11-2 with TRBJ2-3; 12 bases are a match to TRBD1. The CDR3 totals 22 residues. In germline, CDR1 is SGHAT, CDR2 FQNNGV. The ends lost 5 bases at V and 11 bases at J; junction bases unmatched: 32. The CDR3 nucleotides read TGTGCCAGCAGCCGCATGGCCTGGACAACCCGGGACAGGGGGCGTTCGAGTAATGAGCAGTATTTT. This sequence encodes CASSRMAWTTRDRGRSSNEQYF. Variable domain in full (rest from reference TRBV11-2 and TRBJ2-3): EAGVAQSPRYKIIEKRQSVAFWCNPISGHATLYWYQQILGQGPKLLIQFQNNGVVDDSQLPKDRFSAERLKGVDSTLKIQPAKLEDSAVYLCASSRMAWTTRDRGRSSNEQYFGPGTRLTVL.

On this clonotype: Its ends do not fully match the called genes, so a read error is possible. J is TRBJ2-5 and V is TRBV5-4, with a tentative D call TRBD1 (6 bases). Germline V gene lookup returns CDR1 SGHNT and CDR2 YYREEE (reference sequence). The CDR3 has 13 amino acids. This CDR3 reads CAGSLQGRETQYF. The CDR3, as DNA: TGTGCCGGCAGCTTACAGGGAAGAGAGACCCAGTACTTC.

This clonotype was counted between two and nine times. This chain uses TRBV5-1 with TRBJ2-1; D is unresolved. CDR1 SGHRS and CDR2 YFSETQ come from the germline V gene. This CDR3 is 14 amino acids long. V was clipped by 3 bases and J by 2 bases, with 9 bases between them. In DNA, the CDR3 is TGCGCCAGCAGCTCAAGTGGGGCCTACAATGAGCAGTTCTTC. Translated: CASSSSGAYNEQFF.

This clonotype was observed a few times. A much larger clone differs from this one at a single base, so this may be a read error. The V call is TRBV7-3, the J call TRBJ2-7; the match to TRBD1 covers 8 bases. With 2 bases clipped from V and 6 bases from J, the junction kept 6 bases outside the gene matches. The length of the CDR3 is 14 residues. Per the germline V gene, CDR1 is SGHTA and CDR2 is FQGTGA. The CDR3 protein is CASSLGRGRGEQYF. In DNA, the CDR3 is TGTGCCAGCAGCTTAGGCAGGGGGCGTGGCGAGCAGTACTTC.

The J gene is TRBJ2-6, the V gene TRBV6-2 or TRBV6-3, with a weak D call TRBD2 (6 bases). Germline CDR1 is MNHEY and CDR2 is SVGEGT. The CDR3 covers 17 residues. V shed 4 bases and J shed 0 bases, with 13 bases lying between them. CDR3 amino acids: CASSSGGPSSGANVLTF. The CDR3 bases are TGTGCCAGCAGTTCAGGAGGGCCTAGCTCTGGGGCCAACGTCCTGACTTTC.

In this sample, this clonotype turned up a few times. This rearrangement joins TRBV7-2 to TRBJ1-1; D is undetermined. Germline V gene sequence: CDR1 SGHTA, CDR2 FQGNSA. The CDR3 extends over 15 amino acids. V dropped 2 bases and J dropped 1 base, with 11 bases sitting between them. CDR3 region: CASSLNMVGNTEAFF. Here the CDR3 DNA reads TGTGCCAGCAGCTTAAACATGGTCGGGAACACTGAAGCTTTCTTT.

The sample holds one count of this clonotype. A single base separates this from a much larger clone, so it may be a read error. The chain is built from TRBV6-1 and TRBJ2-5; unclear D gene. Germline loops: CDR1 MNHNS, CDR2 SASEGT. The CDR3 sequence is 11 residues long. Trimming pared 10 bases from V and 4 bases from J, leaving 10 bases between. The CDR3 bases are TGTGCCAAACGGGTCGGAGAGACCCAGTACTTC. Translating it yields CAKRVGETQYF.

This clonotype was seen ten or more times. The rearrangement uses TRBV28 and TRBJ2-1; the D is unclear. This CDR3 contains 12 residues. Germline values: CDR1 MDHEN, CDR2 SYDVKM. Between the trimmed V and J ends, which lost 6 bases and 5 bases, there was a span of 8 bases. The CDR3: CASRPRNNEQFF. CDR3 DNA: TGTGCCAGCAGACCAAGAAACAATGAGCAGTTCTTC.

This chain joins TRBV9 and TRBJ2-1, with 10 bases that match TRBD2. The CDR3 spans 16 residues. Germline CDR1 reads SGDLS; CDR2 reads YYNGEE. After removal of 3 bases from V and 4 bases from J, the junction contained 7 bases not matched to a gene. CDR3 DNA sequence: TGTGCCAGCAGCGCCCTAGCGGGAGTCGGTTACAATGAGCAGTTCTTC. It is translated as CASSALAGVGYNEQFF.

The CDR3 DNA follows: TGTGCCAGCAGCCACGGGACAGGGCCGTTTGAAAAACTGTTTTTT. Protein: CASSHGTGPFEKLFF. This sequence joins TRBV3-1 and TRBJ1-4, with 9 bases identical to TRBD1. The CDR3 runs 15 residues. With 3 bases clipped from V and 7 bases from J, the junction kept 6 bases outside the gene matches. Germline V lookup: CDR1 LGHDT, CDR2 YNNKEL (reference sequence).

This clonotype appeared many times. The chain recombines TRBV27 with TRBJ1-1, with TRBD1 matching 9 bases. The germline CDR1 and CDR2 sequences are MNHEY and SMNVEV (reference sequence). This CDR3 is 15 amino acids long. Trimming at V came to 6 bases and at J to 4 bases, leaving 9 bases not matched to a gene. This CDR3 reads CASRTGGAGTTEAFF. CDR3 DNA: TGTGCCAGCAGAACAGGGGGCGCAGGGACCACTGAAGCTTTCTTT.

Notes on this clonotype: This may arise from a read error, as a much more abundant clone is one base away. No conserved phenylalanine or tryptophan ends this CDR3, so it is likely a read error. The gene calls are TRBV10-3 and TRBJ1-1; weak D call: TRBD1 (5 bases). The CDR3 spans 13 residues. The V end was cut by 11 bases, the J end by 5 bases, with 18 bases between. The germline gives CDR1 ENHRY, CDR2 SYGVKD. In DNA form, the CDR3 reads TGTGCCGGTCAACAGGAGGTGGGGACTGAAGCTTTCTTG. It translates to CAGQQEVGTEAFL.

The chain is built from TRBV9 and TRBJ2-3; 7 positions match TRBD2. Germline V CDR1 and CDR2: SGDLS, YYNGEE. The trim removed 0 bases at V and 4 bases at J, leaving 5 bases unmatched. CDR3 length equals 15 residues. DNA of the CDR3: TGTGCCAGCAGCGTAGGGCTAGCGGAAGCAGATACGCAGTATTTT. Translated, it gives CASSVGLAEADTQYF.

This clonotype was seen ten or more times. The genes are TRBV3-1 and TRBJ1-2; D is unresolved. V was cut by 1 base and J by 3 bases, with 9 bases left in between. Germline lookup yields CDR1 LGHDT and CDR2 YNNKEL (reference sequence). The CDR3 totals 14 residues. The CDR3 DNA sequence: TGTGCCAGCAGCCAAGGAAGGCAGTACTATGGCTACACCTTC. Translation gives CASSQGRQYYGYTF.

The chain joins TRBV5-1 to TRBJ1-1, with D unresolved. From germline, CDR1 is SGHRS and CDR2 YFSETQ. V was cut by 4 bases and J by 2 bases, with 9 bases left in between. This CDR3 has 13 residues. The CDR3 spells CASSQEINTEAFF. CDR3 DNA: TGCGCCAGCAGCCAGGAGATTAACACTGAAGCTTTCTTT.

The chain employs TRBV11-3 and TRBJ2-7; no clear D gene. The J call is uncertain, as TRBJ2-5 better fits the DNA end. Germline V gene sequence: CDR1 SGHNT, CDR2 YENEEA. The CDR3 spans 13 residues. CDR3 region: CASSLAEWETQYF. The CDR3, as DNA: TGTGCCAGCAGCTTAGCTGAATGGGAGACCCAGTACTTC.

This clonotype has a handful of counts. This chain connects TRBV5-1 to TRBJ1-6; 9 bases are a match to TRBD1. The CDR3 is made up of 15 amino acids. Unmatched junction bases numbered 3, after V lost 4 bases and J lost 4 bases. Germline values: CDR1 SGHRS, CDR2 YFSETQ. CDR3 nucleotide sequence: TGCGCCAGCAGCGTGACAGGGGGATATAATTCACCCCTCCACTTT. This encodes CASSVTGGYNSPLHF.

This clonotype occurred a few times. The chain recombines TRBV5-1 with TRBJ1-1, with D uncertain. CDR1 is SGHRS and CDR2 is YFSETQ in the germline V gene. CDR3 length equals 14 residues. Between the trimmed V and J ends, which lost 2 bases and 1 base, there was a span of 9 bases. The CDR3 region is CASSFSDTNTEAFF. The DNA for the CDR3 is TGCGCCAGCAGCTTCAGCGATACGAACACTGAAGCTTTCTTT.

This clonotype was counted between two and nine times. The V gene is TRBV20-1, the J gene TRBJ1-5, with TRBD1 as a possible D gene (6 bases). Germline assignment: CDR1 DFQATT and CDR2 SNEGSKA (reference sequence). The length of the CDR3 is 16 residues. With 0 bases removed from V and 0 bases from J, the gap between germline ends came to 12 bases. The CDR3 region has the DNA TGCAGTGCTAGAGATAGAGGGGGGTATAGCAATCAGCCCCAGCATTTT. This translates into CSARDRGGYSNQPQHF.

The table lists this clonotype with many counts. The chain employs TRBV5-1 and TRBJ2-1; D gene ambiguous. The germline V gene has CDR1 SGHRS and CDR2 YFSETQ. This CDR3 contains 13 residues. V dropped 0 bases and J dropped 6 bases, with 7 bases sitting between them. The CDR3 DNA follows: TGCGCCAGCAGCTTGGGAGGCCTCAATGAGCAGTTCTTC. Amino acids: CASSLGGLNEQFF.

The V and J genes are TRBV15 and TRBJ2-7, with 7 bases identical to TRBD1. The V segment lost 1 base and the J segment 5 bases; nucleotides outside the gene matches: 11. The germline CDR1 and CDR2 sequences are LNHNV and YYDKDF (reference sequence). CDR3 size: 16 residues. As DNA, the CDR3 is TGTGCCACCAGCAGAGCCTCTTTGGGGACAGTCGACGAGCAGTACTTC. This translates into CATSRASLGTVDEQYF.

This clonotype was seen repeatedly, ten times or more. The chain employs TRBV15 and TRBJ2-1; D is undetermined. Deletions cut 3 bases from V and 8 bases from J, with 14 bases between. Germline V gene lookup returns CDR1 LNHNV and CDR2 YYDKDF (reference sequence). The CDR3 runs to 14 residues. CDR3 amino acids: CATSSPGRADEQFF. DNA for the CDR3: TGTGCCACCAGCAGCCCGGGCCGAGCAGATGAGCAGTTCTTC.

This clonotype was observed at least ten times. The rearrangement joins TRBV6-5 to TRBJ2-7, with TRBD2 matching over 14 bases. This CDR3 is 15 amino acids long. J gave up 9 bases and V 5 bases, and 9 bases lay outside the gene matches. In germline, CDR1 is MNHEY, CDR2 SVGAGI. The CDR3 DNA is TGTGCCAGCAGTCCACGACTAGCGGGGGGGCTCGGGCAGTACTTC. Residues: CASSPRLAGGLGQYF.

This clonotype was seen repeatedly, ten times or more. The J gene is TRBJ1-2, the V gene TRBV15; no reliable D call. CDR1 LNHNV and CDR2 YYDKDF come from the germline V gene (reference sequence). The V and J ends lost 5 bases and 4 bases respectively, with 17 bases between them. This CDR3 has 15 residues. As DNA, the CDR3 is TGTGCCACCAGCCCTGAGATAGGAGGAAGCTATGGCTACACCTTC. It specifies CATSPEIGGSYGYTF.